These T cell receptor beta chains were read from a single sample in a study of T-cell reconstitution after alpha-beta-depleted transplantation in children. One entry per CDR3 protein results from TCRdb running MiXCR on the PCR reads. The top ten clones hold about 2.2% of a sample with a few hundred thousand distinct CDR3 sequences, under 15% of them seen once. The sequencing used PBMCs, mostly from graft donor cells, collected 360 days after TCRalphabeta/CD19-depleted stem cell transplant. The source is a male patient aged 5 to 17 who had a stem cell transplant for acute myeloid leukemia, so the T cells may come from the graft donor. CDR3s include the opening cysteine and the closing phenylalanine or tryptophan. The order of the fields is clone size, J gene, V gene, D gene, CDR3 protein, CDR3 DNA. A D gene is named only where the DNA matches it firmly. Rows may omit the clone size; those that give it use once, few, many or a size class.

>-|TRBJ2-3|TRBV7-2|TRBD1
CASSPSGTGHTQYF
TGTGCCAGCAGCCCTTCGGGGACAGGTCATACGCAGTATTTT
>many|TRBJ1-2|TRBV5-1|-
CASSLEGTNYGYTF
TGCGCCAGCAGCTTAGAGGGGACCAACTATGGCTACACCTTC
>-|TRBJ1-2|TRBV6-1|TRBD1
CASRPPRDRVIDGYTF
TGTGCCAGCAGACCCCCACGGGACAGGGTTATAGATGGCTACACCTTC
>-|TRBJ2-7|TRBV7-2|TRBD1
CASSSNRGNTYEQYF
TGTGCCAGCAGCTCAAACAGGGGCAACACCTACGAGCAGTACTTC
>few|TRBJ1-2|TRBV6-5|TRBD1
CASSFSGTGGAVVGYTF
TGTGCCAGCAGTTTCTCCGGGACAGGGGGCGCTGTGGTTGGCTACACCTTC
>-|TRBJ1-1|TRBV29-1|-
CSVEIDPLTEAFF
TGCAGCGTTGAAATAGATCCTTTAACTGAAGCTTTCTTT
>-|TRBJ2-5|TRBV20-1|TRBD1
CSARWGTGQETQYF
TGCAGTGCTAGATGGGGGACAGGCCAAGAGACCCAGTACTTC
>-|TRBJ2-2|TRBV4-3|TRBD2
CASSHYLTSQETGELFF
TGCGCCAGCAGCCATTACCTGACTAGCCAGGAGACCGGGGAGCTGTTTTTT
>few|TRBJ2-1|TRBV6-1|-
CASSPPGLESYNEQFF
TGTGCCAGCAGCCCCCCGGGACTCGAGTCCTACAATGAGCAGTTCTTC
>few|TRBJ2-1|TRBV24-1|TRBD2
CATSDLTSGSIYEQFF
TGTGCCACCAGTGATCTCACTAGCGGGAGTATCTATGAGCAGTTCTTC
>few|TRBJ2-2|TRBV24-1|TRBD1
CATTGGPSENTGELFF
TGTGCCACCACAGGGGGCCCAAGCGAGAACACCGGGGAGCTGTTTTTT
>once|TRBJ2-1|TRBV14|TRBD2
CASALTLASGSGEQFF
TGTGCCAGCGCGCTCACGTTGGCTAGCGGGAGCGGGGAGCAGTTCTTC
>few|TRBJ2-7|TRBV28|TRBD2
CASSLWAGGLHEQYF
TGTGCCAGCAGTTTATGGGCGGGAGGGCTTCACGAGCAGTACTTC
>-|TRBJ2-7|TRBV20-1|-
CSARDPAASGYEQYF
TGCAGTGCTAGAGATCCGGCCGCGTCAGGCTACGAGCAGTACTTC
>few|TRBJ1-1|TRBV10-3|-
CAISGRNTEAFF
TGTGCCATCAGCGGACGGAACACTGAAGCTTTCTTT
>few|TRBJ2-5|TRBV12-3/TRBV12-4|-
CASNSGNWETQYF
TGTGCCAGCAACTCGGGGAATTGGGAGACCCAGTACTTC
>-|TRBJ2-2|TRBV28|TRBD1
CASSSTTGGLGGDGELFF
TGTGCCAGCAGTTCCACGACAGGGGGCTTGGGAGGAGACGGGGAGCTGTTTTTT
>many|TRBJ2-7|TRBV4-3|-
CASSQDSGYEQYF
TGCGCCAGCAGCCAAGACTCTGGCTACGAGCAGTACTTC
>-|TRBJ1-5|TRBV6-2/TRBV6-3|-
CASSFHSNQPQHF
TGTGCCAGCAGTTTCCATAGCAATCAGCCCCAGCATTTT
>many|TRBJ2-3|TRBV20-1|-
CSASRGADTQYF
TGCAGTGCTAGCAGGGGAGCAGATACGCAGTATTTT
>few|TRBJ2-5|TRBV7-9|-
CASSPGTSETQYF
TGTGCCAGCAGCCCTGGGACATCGGAGACCCAGTACTTC
>few|TRBJ1-4|TRBV29-1|-
CSVEPGTGEKLFF
TGCAGCGTTGAGCCGGGAACTGGGGAAAAACTGTTTTTT
>few|TRBJ2-5|TRBV20-1|-
CSARSGEGAGAQYF
TGCAGTGCTAGATCAGGGGAAGGGGCCGGGGCCCAGTACTTC
>few|TRBJ2-3|TRBV4-3|TRBD2
CASSHALLAGPTTDTQYF
TGCGCCAGCAGCCATGCGCTACTAGCGGGACCGACCACAGATACGCAGTATTTT
>many|TRBJ2-7|TRBV20-1|-
CSARVRGWSLYEQYF
TGCAGTGCTCGGGTCAGGGGATGGTCGCTCTACGAGCAGTACTTC
>-|TRBJ2-5|TRBV7-2|-
CASSRGRVVETQYF
TGTGCCAGCAGCCGCGGCAGGGTAGTGGAGACCCAGTACTTC